This TCR beta chain was identified during a study of blood T cell repertoires in COVID-19. The overall study: Some COVID-19 samples were acute and others convalescent; all came from the United States, Italy and Spain. T cells, B-cell-depleted T cells, or PBMCs provided the cDNA or gDNA that served as material.

Methods used by the authors: Amplification of reference gene primers was used by the study to estimate nucleated cell counts. The table came from immunoSEQ multiplex PCR; TCRdb's copy has only in-frame clones and leaves some out. V, J and clone size are taken as reported in that table, and D and trimming were inferred from the DNA itself. The data hold roughly 82,000 clones, with 90% observed a single time. The CDR3 is 17 residues long. Trimming shortened V by 0 bases and J by 5 bases, and 17 bases separated the two germline ends. Per the germline V gene, CDR1 is LNHNV and CDR2 is YYDKDF (reference sequence).

Sequencing was done on a sample of peripheral blood. This rearrangement joins TRBV15 to TRBJ2-1, with a tentative D call TRBD1 (6 bases). The receptor was derived from a woman in her fifties or sixties in a cohort sampled during active COVID-19. DNA for the CDR3: TGTGCCACCAGCAGAGATCCCACAGGGACCACAAACAATGAGCAGTTCTTC. This translates into CATSRDPTGTTNNEQFF.